Described below is a single T cell receptor (beta chain) sequence and its context. Its antigen is unidentified. CDR3 length: 14 amino acids. Germline loops: CDR1 SGHTA, CDR2 FQGNSA. V was trimmed by 1 base and J by 2 bases, leaving 7 bases between them. The data derive from a study of blood T cells in healthy people across ages. Alongside a J-beta primer mix, a sample-barcoded 5' primer served in a second PCR lasting roughly 7 to 11 cycles. MiXCR was run by TCRdb on the 5' RACE reads, yielding one entry per CDR3 protein. The sample shows 1.8 million or so distinct CDR3 sequences, approximately 39% of them seen only once. Study-wide results and caveats: Underestimates were what the diversity estimates from one million T cells were considered to be.

The total RNA that was extracted per sample amounted to at least 5 micrograms. Material: blood. The sequence was collected from a human donor in good health. The genes are TRBV7-2 and TRBJ2-3; D uncertain. CDR3 protein: CASSLVRYTDTQYF. CDR3 in DNA: TGTGCCAGCAGCTTAGTCAGGTACACAGATACGCAGTATTTT.